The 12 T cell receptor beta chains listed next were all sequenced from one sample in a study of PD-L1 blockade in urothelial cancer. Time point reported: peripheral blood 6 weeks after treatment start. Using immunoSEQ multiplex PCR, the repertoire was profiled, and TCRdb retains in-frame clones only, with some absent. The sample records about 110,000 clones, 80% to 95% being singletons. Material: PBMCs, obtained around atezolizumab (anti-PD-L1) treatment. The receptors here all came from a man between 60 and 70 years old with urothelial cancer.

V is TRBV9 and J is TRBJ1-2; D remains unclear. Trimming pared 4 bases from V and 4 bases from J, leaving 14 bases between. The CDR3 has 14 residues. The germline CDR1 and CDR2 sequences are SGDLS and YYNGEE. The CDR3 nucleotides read TGTGCCAGCAGCCCTGGGCAGAGTATCTATGGCTACACCTTC. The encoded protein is CASSPGQSIYGYTF.

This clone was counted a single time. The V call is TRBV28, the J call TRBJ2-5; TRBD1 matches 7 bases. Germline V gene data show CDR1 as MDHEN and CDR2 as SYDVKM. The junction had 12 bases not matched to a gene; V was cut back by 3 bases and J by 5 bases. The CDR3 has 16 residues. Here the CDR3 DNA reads TGTGCCAGCAGTTTGACCCCGACAGGGCGTTGGGAGACCCAGTACTTC. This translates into CASSLTPTGRWETQYF.

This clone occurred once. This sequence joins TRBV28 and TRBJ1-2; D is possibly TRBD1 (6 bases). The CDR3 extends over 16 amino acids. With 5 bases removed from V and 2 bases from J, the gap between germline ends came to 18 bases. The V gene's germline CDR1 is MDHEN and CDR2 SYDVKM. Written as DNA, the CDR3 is TGTGCCAGCAGTGAGGGGGGGGAGGATCGCAACTATGGCTACACCTTC. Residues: CASSEGGEDRNYGYTF.

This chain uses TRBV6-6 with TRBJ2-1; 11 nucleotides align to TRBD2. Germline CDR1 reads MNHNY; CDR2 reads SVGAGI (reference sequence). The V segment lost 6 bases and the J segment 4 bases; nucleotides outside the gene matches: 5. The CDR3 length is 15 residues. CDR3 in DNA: TGTGCCAGCAGACAGGGACTAGCGGATTACAATGAGCAGTTCTTC. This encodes CASRQGLADYNEQFF.

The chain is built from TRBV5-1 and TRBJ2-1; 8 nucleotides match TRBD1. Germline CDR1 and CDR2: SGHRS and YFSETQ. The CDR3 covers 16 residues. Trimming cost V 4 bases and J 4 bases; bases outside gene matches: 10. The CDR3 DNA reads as TGCGCCAGCAGCCCAGGGGGCAAGGCGCTATACAATGAGCAGTTCTTC. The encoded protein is CASSPGGKALYNEQFF.

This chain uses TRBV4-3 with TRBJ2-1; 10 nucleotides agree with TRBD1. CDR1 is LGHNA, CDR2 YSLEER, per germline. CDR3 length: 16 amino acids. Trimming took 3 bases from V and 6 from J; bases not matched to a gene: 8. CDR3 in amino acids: CASSHISGTGVNEQFF. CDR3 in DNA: TGCGCCAGCAGCCACATCTCCGGGACAGGGGTCAATGAGCAGTTCTTC.

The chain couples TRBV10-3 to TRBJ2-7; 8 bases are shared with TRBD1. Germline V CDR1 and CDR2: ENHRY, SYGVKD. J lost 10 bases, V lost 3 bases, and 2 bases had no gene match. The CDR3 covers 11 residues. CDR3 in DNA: TGTGCCATCAGTGATGACAGGGGACAGTACTTC. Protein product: CAISDDRGQYF.

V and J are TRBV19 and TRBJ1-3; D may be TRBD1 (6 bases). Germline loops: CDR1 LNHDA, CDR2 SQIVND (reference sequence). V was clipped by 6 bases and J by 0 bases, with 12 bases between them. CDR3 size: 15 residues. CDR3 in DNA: TGTGCCAGTAGAACCGGGACAAACTCTGGAAACACCATATATTTT. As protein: CASRTGTNSGNTIYF.

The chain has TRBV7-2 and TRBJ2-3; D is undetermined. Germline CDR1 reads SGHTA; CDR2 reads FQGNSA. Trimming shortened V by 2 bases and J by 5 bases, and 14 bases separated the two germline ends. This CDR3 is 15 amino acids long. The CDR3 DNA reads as TGTGCCAGCAGCTTAAAAGTTCACGTCGGAGATACGCAGTATTTT. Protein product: CASSLKVHVGDTQYF.

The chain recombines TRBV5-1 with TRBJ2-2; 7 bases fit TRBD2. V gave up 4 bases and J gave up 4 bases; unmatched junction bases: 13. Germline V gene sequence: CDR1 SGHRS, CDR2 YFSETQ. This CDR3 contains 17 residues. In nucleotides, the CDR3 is TGCGCCAGCAGCCAAACTCCAGAGCGGGGAGGCACCGGGGAGCTGTTTTTT. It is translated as CASSQTPERGGTGELFF.

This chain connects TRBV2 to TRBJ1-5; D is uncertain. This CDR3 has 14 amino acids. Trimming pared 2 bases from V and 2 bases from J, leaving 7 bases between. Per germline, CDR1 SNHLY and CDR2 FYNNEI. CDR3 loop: CASSEIERNQPQHF. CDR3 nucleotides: TGTGCCAGCAGTGAAATAGAGCGCAATCAGCCCCAGCATTTT.

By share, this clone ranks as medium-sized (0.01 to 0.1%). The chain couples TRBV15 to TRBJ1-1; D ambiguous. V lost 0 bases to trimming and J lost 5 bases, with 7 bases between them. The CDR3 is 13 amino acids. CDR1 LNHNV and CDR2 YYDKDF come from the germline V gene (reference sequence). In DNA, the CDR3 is TGTGCCACCAGCAGAGAGAGTAGAACTGAAGCTTTCTTT. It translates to CATSRESRTEAFF.